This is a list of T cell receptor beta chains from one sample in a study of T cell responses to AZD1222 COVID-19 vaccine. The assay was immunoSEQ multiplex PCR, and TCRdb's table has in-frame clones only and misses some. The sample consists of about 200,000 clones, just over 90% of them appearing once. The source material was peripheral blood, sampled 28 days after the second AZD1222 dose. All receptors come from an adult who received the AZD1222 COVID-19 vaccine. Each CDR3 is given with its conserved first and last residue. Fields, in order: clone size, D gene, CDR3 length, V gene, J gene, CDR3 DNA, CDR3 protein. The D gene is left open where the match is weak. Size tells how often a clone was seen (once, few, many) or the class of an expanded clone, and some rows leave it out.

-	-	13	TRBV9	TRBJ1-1	TGTGCCAGCAGCGTAGCTTCTGGGAATGAAGCTTTCTTT	CASSVASGNEAFF
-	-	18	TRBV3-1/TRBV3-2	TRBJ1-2	TGTGCCAGCAGCCAAGATGGGGGCCCCGGTAAAGGGATCTATGGCTACACCTTC	CASSQDGGPGKGIYGYTF
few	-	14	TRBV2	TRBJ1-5	TGTGCCAGCAGTGAATCCTCCCGCAATCAGCCCCAGCATTTT	CASSESSRNQPQHF
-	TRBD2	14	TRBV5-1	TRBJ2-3	TGCGCCAGCAGCTACCTAGCGGGAGCAGATACGCAGTATTTT	CASSYLAGADTQYF
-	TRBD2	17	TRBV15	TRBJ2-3	TGTGCCACCAGCAGAGATCTGGGCGGGAGGGCCAGGGATACGCAGTATTTT	CATSRDLGGRARDTQYF
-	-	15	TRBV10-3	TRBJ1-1	TGTGCCATCACCCGAGACGGGAACAAGAACACTGAAGCTTTCTTT	CAITRDGNKNTEAFF
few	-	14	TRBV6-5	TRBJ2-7	TGTGCCAGCAGAGTGACAGTAGGACGTCAGGAGCAGTACTTC	CASRVTVGRQEQYF
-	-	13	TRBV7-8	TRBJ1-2	TGTGCCAGCAGCACTTGGGGATTCTATGGCTACACCTTC	CASSTWGFYGYTF
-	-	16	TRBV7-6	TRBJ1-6	TGTGCCAGCAGCTTAGACGGGGGGAACGCGTTTTCACCCCTCCACTTT	CASSLDGGNAFSPLHF
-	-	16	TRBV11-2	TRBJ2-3	TGTGCCAGCAGCTTAGCGGCAGGCGCCCTCACAGATACGCAGTATTTT	CASSLAAGALTDTQYF
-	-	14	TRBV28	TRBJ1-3	TGTGCCAGCACCGAATTGGGGGCCCGGGGCACCATATATTTT	CASTELGARGTIYF
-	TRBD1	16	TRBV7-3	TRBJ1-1	TGTGCCAGCAGTCCTACCTCAGGGGGCATGGACACTGAAGCTTTCTTT	CASSPTSGGMDTEAFF
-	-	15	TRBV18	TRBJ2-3	TGTGCCAGCTCAGCTAGCGTGTTGGACACAGATACGCAGTATTTT	CASSASVLDTDTQYF
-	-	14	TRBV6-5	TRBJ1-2	TGTGCCAGCAGTTCCCGTCTCTCCAGCTATGGCTACACCTTC	CASSSRLSSYGYTF
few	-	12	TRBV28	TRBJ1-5	TGTGCCAGCAGTCCCACCGGGCCAGGCCAGCATTTT	CASSPTGPGQHF
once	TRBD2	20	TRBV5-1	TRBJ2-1	TGCGCCAGCAGCTCTCCTGGACTAGCGGCCCCCTCAAGGTCCTACAATGAGCAGTTCTTC	CASSSPGLAAPSRSYNEQFF
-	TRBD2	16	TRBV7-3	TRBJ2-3	TGTGCCAGCAGCGCGGGACTAGCGATAAGGACAGATACGCAGTATTTT	CASSAGLAIRTDTQYF